Listed below are T cell receptor beta chains from one sample, sequenced in a study of Ad26.COV2.S vaccination and SARS-CoV-2 variants. The protocol was immunoSEQ multiplex PCR, while the TCRdb copy is restricted to in-frame clones and leaves out a portion. In the table there are hundreds of thousands of clones, more than 70% of which are singletons. The source was peripheral blood, collected in a trial of Ad26.COV2.S vaccine versus placebo. The source of these receptors is a person aged 18 to 59 who received the Ad26.COV2.S COVID-19 vaccine or a placebo. CDR3s include the opening cysteine and the closing phenylalanine or tryptophan. The D gene is left open where the match is weak. Clone size appears in some rows only: once, few, many, or a class for an expanded clone.

J,size,D,V,DNA,CDR3
TRBJ1-2,.,.,TRBV6-1,TGTGCCAGCAGTGAAGGAGGGAGCTATGGCTACACCTTC,CASSEGGSYGYTF
TRBJ2-5,.,.,TRBV12-3/TRBV12-4,TGTGCCAGCAGTTTTGGCTGGAAAGAGACCCAGTACTTC,CASSFGWKETQYF
TRBJ2-1,.,.,TRBV9,TGTGCCAGCACCCGGGAACTAGGTTTGAGCTCCTACAATGAGCAGTTCTTC,CASTRELGLSSYNEQFF
TRBJ2-2,.,TRBD2,TRBV3-1/TRBV3-2,TGTGCCAGCAGCCAAGATCAGGCGGTTGAGCGGGAGTCAACAACCGCCGGGGAGCTGTTTTTT,CASSQDQAVERESTTAGELFF
TRBJ2-3,once,TRBD2,TRBV3-1/TRBV3-2,TGTGCCAGCAGCCAAGAGCTAGCGGCCGCAGATACGCAGTATTTT,CASSQELAAADTQYF
TRBJ2-2,once,TRBD2,TRBV3-1/TRBV3-2,TGTGCCAGCAGCCTGGGACTAGCGGGAAAAACCGGGGAGCTGTTTTTT,CASSLGLAGKTGELFF
TRBJ1-1,.,.,TRBV5-1,TGCGCCAGCAGCTTGGTGGGGAGGGGGGACACTGAAGCTTTCTTT,CASSLVGRGDTEAFF
TRBJ1-2,.,.,TRBV10-3,TGTGCCACCACGACAGAACGAGACTATGGCTACACCTTC,CATTTERDYGYTF
TRBJ2-5,.,TRBD2,TRBV10-2,TGCGCCAGCCGGCCGGCGGGAGGAGAGACCCAGTACTTC,CASRPAGGETQYF
TRBJ2-5,.,.,TRBV6-6,TGTGCCAGCAATACCCGGGGTAGCGAAGAGACCCAGTACTTC,CASNTRGSEETQYF
TRBJ2-7,few,.,TRBV30,TGTGCCTGGAGTCCGGACCCGAGCCTCACGGTGTACTTC,CAWSPDPSLTVYF
TRBJ1-2,.,.,TRBV6-5,TGTGCCAGCAGTTACTCTCCGGGACTCATTCACAGGGGCTACACCTTC,CASSYSPGLIHRGYTF
TRBJ2-7,.,.,TRBV6-6,TGTGCCAGCAGTCGACCCTCGAGGGGCGTCTCCTACGAGCAGTACTTC,CASSRPSRGVSYEQYF
TRBJ2-3,few,.,TRBV30,TGTGCCTGGGGGGCCGTTATCCGCACAGATACGCAGTATTTT,CAWGAVIRTDTQYF
TRBJ1-3,.,.,TRBV5-5,TGTGCCAGCAGCTTGGAGTGGACACAAGGAAACACCATATATTTT,CASSLEWTQGNTIYF
TRBJ1-2,.,TRBD1,TRBV5-6,TGTGCCAGCAGCTTGAGGGGGCCAATTAACTATGGCTACACCTTC,CASSLRGPINYGYTF
TRBJ2-1,.,TRBD2,TRBV7-9,TGTGCCAGCAGCACCGGGACTAGCGGTAATGAGCAGTTCTTC,CASSTGTSGNEQFF
TRBJ2-3,.,.,TRBV7-2,TGTGCCAGCAGCTTGGAAGGAACTAGCACAGATACGCAGTATTTT,CASSLEGTSTDTQYF
TRBJ2-5,.,TRBD2,TRBV27,TGTGCCAGCAGAACGGGGACTAGCGGGAGGAAGACCCAGTACTTC,CASRTGTSGRKTQYF
TRBJ1-2,.,.,TRBV27,TGTGCCAGCAGTTTGGGCCAACAGGGCTATGGCTACACCTTC,CASSLGQQGYGYTF
TRBJ1-5,.,.,TRBV24-1,TGTGCCACCAGTGATTTGGTGGAAGGGGATAGCAATCAGCCCCAGCATTTT,CATSDLVEGDSNQPQHF
TRBJ1-1,few,.,TRBV27,TGTGCCAGCAGTTTCCCAGGGAGGGAAAAAACTGAAGCTTTCTTT,CASSFPGREKTEAFF
TRBJ2-3,.,TRBD1,TRBV13,TGTGCCAGCAGCTTAGTTCGGGACAGGGGTACCACAGATACGCAGTATTTT,CASSLVRDRGTTDTQYF
TRBJ1-6,few,.,TRBV4-2,TGTGCCAGCAGCCACAATTCACCCCTCCACTTT,CASSHNSPLHF
TRBJ1-5,.,.,TRBV19,TGTGCCAGTAGTATAGATGCCAGGCCGAAGCCCCAGCATTTT,CASSIDARPKPQHF
TRBJ2-7,.,TRBD2,TRBV18,TGTGCCAGCTCACCGGAGGGACTAGCGGGAGTCGGAACCTACGAGCAGTACTTC,CASSPEGLAGVGTYEQYF
TRBJ2-5,.,.,TRBV5-1,TGCGCCAGCAGCACGGACAGAGAGACCCAGTACTTC,CASSTDRETQYF
TRBJ1-4,.,.,TRBV18,TGTGCCAGCTCACCTTTGAACGGCCCTAATGAAAAACTGTTTTTT,CASSPLNGPNEKLFF
TRBJ2-2,.,.,TRBV19,TGTGCCAGTAGTATTGCTAGTAGGGGCACCGGGGAGCTGTTTTTT,CASSIASRGTGELFF
TRBJ2-4,.,TRBD1,TRBV7-2,TGTGCCAGCAGCTTAGTCGGGACAGCCTTGGGGTACTTC,CASSLVGTALGYF
TRBJ2-3,.,.,TRBV6-4,TGTGCCACCTCACCGGGCCATAGCACAGATACGCAGTATTTT,CATSPGHSTDTQYF
TRBJ1-2,.,.,TRBV30,TGTGCCTGGAGCAATTCCGGAAGAACTAACTATGGCTACACCTTC,CAWSNSGRTNYGYTF
TRBJ2-1,.,.,TRBV7-2,TGTGCCAGCAGCCCCGACACAGTCGGGCACAATGAGCAGTTCTTC,CASSPDTVGHNEQFF